The 31 T cell receptor beta chains listed next were all sequenced from one sample in a study of cytomegalovirus exposure and HLA in healthy donors. A multiplex PCR was run with 60 Vbeta primers and 13 Jbeta primers. The repertoire was sequenced with immunoSEQ multiplex PCR; TCRdb's copy has only in-frame clones and lacks some. The sample records about 130,000 clones, roughly 82% being singletons. The sequenced sample was PBMCs. Receptor source: a man between 45 and 60 years old in good health and CMV-seronegative.

This clone has only a few counts. V usage is TRBV10-3 and J usage is TRBJ2-7, with D perhaps TRBD2 (6 bases). The V gene lost 8 bases and the J gene lost 2 bases, with 10 bases spanning the gap. CDR1 ENHRY and CDR2 SYGVKD come from the germline V gene. The CDR3 extends over 12 amino acids. The CDR3 DNA reads as TGTGCCATCTCCGGGAGCGCCTACGAGCAGTACTTC. Its protein product is CAISGSAYEQYF.

The V gene is TRBV7-9, the J gene TRBJ2-7, with 11 bases fitting TRBD2. Germline CDR1 is SEHNR and CDR2 is FQNEAQ (reference sequence). The CDR3 spans 16 residues. J was trimmed by 6 bases and V by 0 bases; bases with no gene match: 7. CDR3 protein: CASSLARSGGVSEQYF. The CDR3 DNA is TGTGCCAGCAGCTTAGCGCGTAGCGGGGGGGTAAGCGAGCAGTACTTC.

This chain joins TRBV6-1 and TRBJ2-1; 8 nucleotides agree with TRBD1. The CDR3 runs 13 residues. V lost 3 bases, J lost 5 bases, and 0 bases stayed unmatched. CDR1 MNHNS and CDR2 SASEGT come from the germline V gene. The CDR3 DNA sequence: TGTGCCAGCAGTGAGGACAGGGACAATGAGCAGTTCTTC. Translating it yields CASSEDRDNEQFF.

The chain couples TRBV6-1 to TRBJ1-2, with D unclear. CDR1 and CDR2 (germline): MNHNS, SASEGT. Trimming pared 10 bases from V and 6 bases from J, leaving 18 bases between. The CDR3 has 13 amino acids. The CDR3 spells CAIYYISEDGYTF. CDR3 in DNA: TGTGCCATTTATTACATCTCAGAGGATGGCTACACCTTC.

This sequence joins TRBV11-1 and TRBJ2-2; D may be TRBD1 (6 bases). CDR1 and CDR2 from the germline V gene are SGHAT and FQDESV (reference sequence). This CDR3 contains 14 residues. V gave up 6 bases and J gave up 5 bases, with 13 bases separating them. CDR3 DNA: TGTGCCAGCAGACGTACAGGGCAAACCGGGGAGCTGTTTTTT. Protein product: CASRRTGQTGELFF.

V is TRBV7-9 and J is TRBJ2-7, with TRBD1 identical over 7 bases. The V gene's germline CDR1 is SEHNR and CDR2 FQNEAQ (reference sequence). The CDR3 length is 15 residues. Losses at the gene ends were 6 bases for V and 0 bases for J; bases not matched to a gene: 8. The CDR3 region is CASSFPGDSSYEQYF. Here the CDR3 DNA reads TGTGCCAGCAGTTTTCCCGGGGACAGCTCCTACGAGCAGTACTTC.

This rearrangement joins TRBV27 to TRBJ1-5, with 11 positions matching TRBD1. V lost 5 bases to trimming and J lost 4 bases; unmatched junction nucleotides: 10. CDR1 MNHEY and CDR2 SMNVEV come from the germline V gene (reference sequence). This CDR3 comprises 17 residues. CDR3 region: CASSPSRTGGFNQPQHF. CDR3 nucleotide sequence: TGTGCCAGCAGTCCCTCTCGGACAGGGGGCTTTAATCAGCCCCAGCATTTT.

The rearrangement joins TRBV2 to TRBJ1-1, with D tentatively TRBD1 (5 bases). This CDR3 contains 13 residues. The V gene's germline CDR1 is SNHLY and CDR2 FYNNEI. V was shortened by 6 bases and J by 0 bases, with 8 bases between the two germline ends. The DNA of the CDR3 is TGTGCCAGCAGCTTGGACATGAACACTGAAGCTTTCTTT. Protein: CASSLDMNTEAFF.

In this sample, this clone turned up a few times. The chain carries TRBV5-6 and TRBJ1-4; D gene unclear. CDR3 length: 14 residues. Germline V gene data show CDR1 as SGHDT and CDR2 as YYEEEE. Trimming shortened V by 0 bases and J by 8 bases, and 11 bases separated the two germline ends. This chain's CDR3 is CASSLDSPGEKLFF. The CDR3 DNA is TGTGCCAGCAGCTTGGACAGTCCGGGGGAAAAACTGTTTTTT.

CDR3 protein: CASSPSTAGGNEQFF. CDR3 DNA sequence: TGTGCCAGCTCACCCAGTACGGCGGGGGGGAATGAGCAGTTCTTC. The gene calls are TRBV18 and TRBJ2-1; 9 positions match TRBD2. With V trimmed by 3 bases and J by 7 bases, 7 bases remained unmatched. In germline, CDR1 is KGHSH, CDR2 LQKENI. This CDR3 spans 15 amino acids. Full variable domain (remainder filled in from reference TRBV18 and TRBJ2-1): NAGVMQNPRHLVRRRGQEARLRCSPMKGHSHVYWYRQLPEEGLKFMVYLQKENIIDESGMPKERFSAEFPKEGPSILRIQQVVRGDSAAYFCASSPSTAGGNEQFFGPGTRLTVL.

This clone was seen only once. The CDR3 nucleotides read TGTGCCAGCAGCTTGGGGGGGACTAGCGGGGGGCTCACAGATACGCAGTATTTT. Amino acids: CASSLGGTSGGLTDTQYF. V is TRBV5-4 and J is TRBJ2-3, with 15 bases that match TRBD2. With V trimmed by 0 bases and J by 2 bases, 4 bases remained unmatched. This CDR3 has 18 amino acids. The germline CDR1 and CDR2 sequences are SGHNT and YYREEE (reference sequence). Combining the CDR3 with reference TRBV5-4 and TRBJ2-3 gives the whole variable domain ETGVTQSPTHLIKTRGQQVTLRCSSQSGHNTVSWYQQALGQGPQFIFQYYREEENGRGNFPPRFSGLQFPNYSSELNVNALELDDSALYLCASSLGGTSGGLTDTQYFGPGTRLTVL.

This chain links TRBV30 with TRBJ2-1; tentatively, D is TRBD2 (6 bases). CDR3 length: 13 amino acids. The V gene's germline CDR1 is GTSNPN and CDR2 SVGIG (reference sequence). Between the trimmed V and J ends, which lost 5 bases and 5 bases, there was a span of 13 bases. In DNA form, the CDR3 reads TGTGCCTGGGTGGGACCGGGGGACAATGAGCAGTTCTTC. Translated, it gives CAWVGPGDNEQFF.

The chain uses TRBV6-1 and TRBJ2-5, with D tentatively TRBD1 (6 bases). The ends were cut back, 6 bases at V and 1 base at J, with 15 bases in the middle. The germline V gene encodes CDR1 MNHNS and CDR2 SASEGT. The length of the CDR3 is 15 residues. CDR3 nucleotide sequence: TGTGCCAGCAGCGGACTGACAGGCCTCCAAGAGACCCAGTACTTC. Translated, it gives CASSGLTGLQETQYF.

This chain connects TRBV29-1 to TRBJ2-1; maybe TRBD1 (5 bases). Germline lookup yields CDR1 SQVTM and CDR2 ANQGSEA. The CDR3 has 13 residues. V lost 4 bases to trimming and J lost 0 bases, with 7 bases between them. In DNA, the CDR3 is TGCAGCGTTGTTCAGGGCTCCTACAATGAGCAGTTCTTC. It yields the protein CSVVQGSYNEQFF.

The chain combines TRBV27 with TRBJ2-7, with D unclear. The CDR3 is made up of 13 amino acids. V was shortened by 3 bases and J by 2 bases, with 8 bases between the two germline ends. Germline V gives CDR1 MNHEY, CDR2 SMNVEV (reference sequence). Here the CDR3 reads CASSLSSTYEQYF. CDR3 bases: TGTGCCAGCAGTTTGAGTTCAACCTACGAGCAGTACTTC.

This chain connects TRBV23-1 to TRBJ1-2; possible D gene TRBD1, 6 bases. TRBV23-1 qualifies as an ORF whose function is uncertain. The CDR3 length is 15 residues. Trimming pared 0 bases from V and 6 bases from J, leaving 14 bases between. The CDR3, as DNA: TGCGCCAGCAGTCAATCGAGACAGGCGAGACATGGCTACACCTTC. Amino acids: CASSQSRQARHGYTF.

The chain couples TRBV7-6 to TRBJ2-3; 8 bases are a match to TRBD1. The CDR3 has 14 amino acids. V lost 5 bases and J lost 5; bases outside the gene matches: 6. CDR1 and CDR2 from the germline V gene are SGHVS and FNYEAQ. The CDR3 region has the DNA TGTGCCAGCAGCCCCCGGACAGGGAAAGATACGCAGTATTTT. As protein: CASSPRTGKDTQYF.

The chain employs TRBV2 and TRBJ2-7; 11 bases are a match to TRBD1. The CDR3 sequence is 14 residues long. V gave up 5 bases and J gave up 6 bases; unmatched junction bases: 6. Looked up from germline, CDR1 is SNHLY and CDR2 is FYNNEI. The CDR3 DNA follows: TGTGCCAGCAGTAGGGACAGGGGGGCTGGCGAGCAGTACTTC. Protein: CASSRDRGAGEQYF.

This sequence joins TRBV18 and TRBJ2-3; unclear D gene. The V gene lost 0 bases and the J gene lost 2 bases, with 9 bases spanning the gap. Germline loops: CDR1 KGHSH, CDR2 LQKENI. This CDR3 comprises 15 residues. CDR3 residues: CASSPPSSDTDTQYF. CDR3 nucleotides: TGTGCCAGCTCACCACCGTCGAGCGACACAGATACGCAGTATTTT.

The chain carries TRBV2 and TRBJ1-3; D possibly corresponds to TRBD1 (6 bases). Trimming took off 5 bases at V and 4 bases at J, with 12 bases between the two ends. The CDR3 is 14 residues long. Per germline, CDR1 SNHLY and CDR2 FYNNEI. CDR3 bases: TGTGCCAGCAGTATTACAGGGTCCGGAAACACCATATATTTT. Translating it yields CASSITGSGNTIYF.

V and J are TRBV7-3 and TRBJ2-4, with D tentatively TRBD2 (6 bases). The length of the CDR3 is 16 residues. CDR1 is SGHTA, CDR2 FQGTGA, per germline. Trimming took 5 bases from V and 0 from J, leaving 14 bases between them. The DNA for the CDR3 is TGTGCCAGCAGCGGGGGGACTCAGCTAGCCAAAAACATTCAGTACTTC. It is translated as CASSGGTQLAKNIQYF.

This clone was picked up a small number of times. The J gene is TRBJ1-4, the V gene TRBV2, with 9 bases identical to TRBD1. Germline trimming cut 7 bases from V and 8 bases from J; bases unmatched to any gene: 8. This CDR3 comprises 14 residues. Germline CDR1 and CDR2: SNHLY and FYNNEI. The CDR3 bases are TGTGCCAGCAACGGACAGGGGAAGGGGGAAAAACTGTTTTTT. Its translation: CASNGQGKGEKLFF.

The genes are TRBV2 and TRBJ2-5; TRBD2 aligns across 8 bases. The DNA end lines up better with TRBJ2-7; the J call may be wrong. The CDR3 consists of 17 residues. CDR1 is SNHLY and CDR2 is FYNNEI in the germline V gene. This chain's CDR3 is CASSAGLAGPSSYEQYF. CDR3 sequence (DNA): TGTGCCAGCAGTGCAGGTTTAGCGGGACCGAGCTCCTACGAGCAGTACTTC.

This sequence joins TRBV16 and TRBJ1-2; D gene uncertain. V gave up 2 bases and J gave up 2 bases, with 6 bases separating them. Germline CDR1 reads KGHSY; CDR2 reads FQNENV. This CDR3 is built from 13 residues. Here the CDR3 DNA reads TGTGCCAGCAGCCAAGAGAAGAACTATGGCTACACCTTC. Encoded protein: CASSQEKNYGYTF.

The chain uses TRBV18 and TRBJ1-1; D possibly corresponds to TRBD1 (6 bases). This CDR3 has 15 amino acids. Trimming stripped 2 bases from V and 4 bases from J, with 14 bases between. CDR1 is KGHSH and CDR2 is LQKENI in the germline V gene. The CDR3, as DNA: TGTGCCAGCTCACCAAGTCCTCTCAGGGGCACTGAAGCTTTCTTT. Protein: CASSPSPLRGTEAFF.

This clone was observed a single time. The rearrangement joins TRBV29-1 to TRBJ1-2; D ambiguous. Germline lookup yields CDR1 SQVTM and CDR2 ANQGSEA. Trimming pared 7 bases from V and 6 bases from J, leaving 6 bases between. The CDR3 runs to 9 residues. The CDR3 reads CSDTDGYTF. The CDR3 coding sequence is TGCAGCGATACGGATGGCTACACCTTC.

V is TRBV20-1 and J is TRBJ1-2; D may be TRBD1 (6 bases). Per the germline V gene, CDR1 is DFQATT and CDR2 is SNEGSKA (reference sequence). This CDR3 spans 11 amino acids. Trimming stripped 6 bases from V and 8 bases from J, with 13 bases between. CDR3 loop: CSARGGEGYTF. The CDR3 nucleotides are TGCAGTGCCCGAGGGGGAGAGGGCTACACCTTC.

This clone was seen just once. This chain connects TRBV15 to TRBJ2-5; weak D call: TRBD2 (6 bases). The CDR3 runs to 18 residues. V lost 0 bases and J lost 3, with 20 bases in between. CDR1 is LNHNV and CDR2 is YYDKDF in the germline V gene (reference sequence). CDR3 DNA: TGTGCCACCAGCAGAGATCGGGAGAGTTCGCCTACAAAAGAGACCCAGTACTTC. It translates to CATSRDRESSPTKETQYF.

The V call is TRBV7-9, the J call TRBJ2-1, with D perhaps matching TRBD1 (5 bases). Germline CDR1 is SEHNR and CDR2 is FQNEAQ (reference sequence). Trimming left V 3 bases short and J 6 bases short, with 12 bases between. The CDR3 totals 14 residues. CDR3: CASSFMITGNEQFF. The CDR3 bases are TGTGCCAGCAGCTTTATGATAACAGGCAATGAGCAGTTCTTC.

The rearrangement links TRBV21-1 to TRBJ2-5; TRBD2, the D gene given by the table, was not confirmed from the DNA. The J call may be faulty, since TRBJ2-7 better matches the DNA end. TRBV21-1 is labeled a pseudogene. The CDR3 runs 14 residues. Here the CDR3 DNA reads TGTGCCAGCAGCGGGAGCGGCCCGTCCTACGAGCAGTACTTC. Translated: CASSGSGPSYEQYF.

This chain uses TRBV13 with TRBJ2-2; TRBD1 agrees at 10 bases. V dropped 4 bases and J dropped 7; count of bases not matched to a gene: 6. The CDR3 loop spans 15 amino acids. CDR1 and CDR2 from the germline V gene are PRHDT and FYEKMQ (reference sequence). Here the CDR3 reads CASSSGQGGIGELFF. DNA for the CDR3: TGTGCCAGCAGCTCCGGACAGGGGGGAATCGGGGAGCTGTTTTTT.